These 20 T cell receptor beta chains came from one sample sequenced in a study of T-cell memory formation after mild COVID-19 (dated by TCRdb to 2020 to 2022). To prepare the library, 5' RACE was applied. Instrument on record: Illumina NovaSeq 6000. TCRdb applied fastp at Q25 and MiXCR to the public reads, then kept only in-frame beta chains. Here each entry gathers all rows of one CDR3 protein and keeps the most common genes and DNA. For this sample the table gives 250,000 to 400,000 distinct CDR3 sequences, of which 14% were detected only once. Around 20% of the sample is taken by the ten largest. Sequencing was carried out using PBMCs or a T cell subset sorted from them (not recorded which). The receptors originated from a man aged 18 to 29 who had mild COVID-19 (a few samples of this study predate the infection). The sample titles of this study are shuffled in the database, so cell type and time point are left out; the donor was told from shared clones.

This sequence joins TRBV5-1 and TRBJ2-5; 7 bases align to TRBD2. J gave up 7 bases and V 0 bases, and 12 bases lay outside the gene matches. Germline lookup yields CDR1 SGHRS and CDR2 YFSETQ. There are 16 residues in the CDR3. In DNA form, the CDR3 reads TGCGCCAGCAGCTTGGTTAGTGGACTAGGCAAGGGGACCCAGTACTTC. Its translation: CASSLVSGLGKGTQYF.

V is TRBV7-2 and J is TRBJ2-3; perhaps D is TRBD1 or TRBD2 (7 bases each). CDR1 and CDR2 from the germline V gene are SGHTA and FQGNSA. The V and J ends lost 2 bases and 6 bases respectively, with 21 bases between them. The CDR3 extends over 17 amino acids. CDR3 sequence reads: CASSLRGRGPGPDTQYF. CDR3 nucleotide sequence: TGTGCCAGCAGCTTAAGGGGGCGGGGGCCCGGCCCGGATACGCAGTATTTT.

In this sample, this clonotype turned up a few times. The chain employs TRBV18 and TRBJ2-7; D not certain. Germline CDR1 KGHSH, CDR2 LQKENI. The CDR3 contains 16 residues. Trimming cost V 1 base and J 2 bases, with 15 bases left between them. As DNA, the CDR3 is TGTGCCAGCTCACCACACCCTCCCGGGCCCCCCTACGAGCAGTACTTC. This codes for CASSPHPPGPPYEQYF. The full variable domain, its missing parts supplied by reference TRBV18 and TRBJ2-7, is NAGVMQNPRHLVRRRGQEARLRCSPMKGHSHVYWYRQLPEEGLKFMVYLQKENIIDESGMPKERFSAEFPKEGPSILRIQQVVRGDSAAYFCASSPHPPGPPYEQYFGPGTRLTVT.

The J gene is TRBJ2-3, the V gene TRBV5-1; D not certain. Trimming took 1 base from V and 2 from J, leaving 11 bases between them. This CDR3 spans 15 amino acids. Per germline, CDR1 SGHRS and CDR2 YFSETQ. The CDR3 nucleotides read TGCGCCAGCAGCTTGATACAGAGTCCCACAGATACGCAGTATTTT. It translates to CASSLIQSPTDTQYF. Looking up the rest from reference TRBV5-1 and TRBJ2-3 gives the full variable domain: KAGVTQTPRYLIKTRGQQVTLSCSPISGHRSVSWYQQTPGQGLQFLFEYFSETQRNKGNFPGRFSGRQFSNSRSEMNVSTLELGDSALYLCASSLIQSPTDTQYFGPGTRLTVL.

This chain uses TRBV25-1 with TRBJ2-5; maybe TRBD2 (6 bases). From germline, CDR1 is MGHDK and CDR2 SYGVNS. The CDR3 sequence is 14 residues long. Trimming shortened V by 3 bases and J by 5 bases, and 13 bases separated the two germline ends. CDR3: CASSDHDGRETQYF. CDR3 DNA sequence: TGTGCCAGCAGTGACCATGATGGGAGGGAGACCCAGTACTTC.

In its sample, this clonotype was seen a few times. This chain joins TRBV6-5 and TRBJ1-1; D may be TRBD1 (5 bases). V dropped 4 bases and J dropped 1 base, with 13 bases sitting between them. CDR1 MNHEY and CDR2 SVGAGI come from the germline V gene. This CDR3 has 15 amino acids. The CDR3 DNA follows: TGTGCCAGCAGTTCCCGATCGGGGCGGAACACTGAAGCTTTCTTT. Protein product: CASSSRSGRNTEAFF.

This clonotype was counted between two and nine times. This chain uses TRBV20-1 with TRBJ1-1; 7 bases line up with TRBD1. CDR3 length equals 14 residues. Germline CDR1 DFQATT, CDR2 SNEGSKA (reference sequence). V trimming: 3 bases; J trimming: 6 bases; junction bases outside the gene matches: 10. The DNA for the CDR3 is TGCAGTGCTAGGCACAGGCAGGGGGTGTCTGAAGCTTTCTTT. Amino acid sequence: CSARHRQGVSEAFF.

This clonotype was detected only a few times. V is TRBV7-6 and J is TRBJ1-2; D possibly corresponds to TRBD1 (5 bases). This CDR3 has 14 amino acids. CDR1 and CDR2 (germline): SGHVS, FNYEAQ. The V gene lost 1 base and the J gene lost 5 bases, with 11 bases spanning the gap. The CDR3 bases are TGTGCCAGCAGCTTAGGAGGGGATGTATATGGCTACACCTTC. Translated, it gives CASSLGGDVYGYTF.

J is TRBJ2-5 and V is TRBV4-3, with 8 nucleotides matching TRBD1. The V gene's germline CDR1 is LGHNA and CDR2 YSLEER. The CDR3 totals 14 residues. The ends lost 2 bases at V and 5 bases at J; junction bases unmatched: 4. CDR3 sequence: CASSQSRQGETQYF. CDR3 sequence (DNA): TGCGCCAGCAGCCAATCCAGACAGGGGGAGACCCAGTACTTC.

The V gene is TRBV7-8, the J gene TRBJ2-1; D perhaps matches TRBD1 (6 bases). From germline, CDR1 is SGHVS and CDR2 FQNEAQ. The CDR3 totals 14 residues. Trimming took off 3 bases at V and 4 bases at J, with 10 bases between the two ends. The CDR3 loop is CASSFEDRYNEQFF. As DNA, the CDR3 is TGTGCCAGCAGCTTCGAGGACAGATACAATGAGCAGTTCTTC.

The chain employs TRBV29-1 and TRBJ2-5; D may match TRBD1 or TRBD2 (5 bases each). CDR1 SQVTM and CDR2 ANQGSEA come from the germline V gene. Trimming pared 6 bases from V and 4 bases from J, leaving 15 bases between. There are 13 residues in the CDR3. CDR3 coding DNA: TGCAGCGTGACCCCAGGGCGGGCAGAGACCCAGTACTTC. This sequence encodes CSVTPGRAETQYF.

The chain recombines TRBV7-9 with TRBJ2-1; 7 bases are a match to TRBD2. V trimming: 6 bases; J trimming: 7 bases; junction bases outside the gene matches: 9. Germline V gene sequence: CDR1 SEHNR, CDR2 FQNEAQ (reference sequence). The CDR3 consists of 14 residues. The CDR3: CASSYPGGGNEQFF. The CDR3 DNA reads TGTGCCAGCAGTTACCCCGGGGGAGGGAATGAGCAGTTCTTC.

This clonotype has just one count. The CDR3: CASSPLGGNQPQHF. The DNA of the CDR3 is TGTGCCAGCAGTCCCCTGGGGGGGAATCAGCCCCAGCATTTT. The chain uses TRBV7-2 and TRBJ1-5, with D maybe TRBD1 (5 bases). CDR3 length equals 14 residues. V lost 6 bases to trimming and J lost 4 bases, with 13 bases between them. Germline V gives CDR1 SGHTA, CDR2 FQGNSA.

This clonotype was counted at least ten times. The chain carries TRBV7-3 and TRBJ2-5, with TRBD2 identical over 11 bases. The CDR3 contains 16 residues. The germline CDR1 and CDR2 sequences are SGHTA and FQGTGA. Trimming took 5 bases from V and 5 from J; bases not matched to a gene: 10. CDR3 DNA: TGTGCCAGCAGCCCAGGCCCTAGCGGGGGGCGGGAGACCCAGTACTTC. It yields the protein CASSPGPSGGRETQYF.

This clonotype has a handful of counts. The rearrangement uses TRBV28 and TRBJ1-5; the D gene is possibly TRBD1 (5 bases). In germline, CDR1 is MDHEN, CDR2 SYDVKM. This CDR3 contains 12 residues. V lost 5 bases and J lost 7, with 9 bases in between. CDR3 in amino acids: CASSTGGQPQHF. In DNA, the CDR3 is TGTGCCAGCAGTACTGGGGGGCAGCCCCAGCATTTT.

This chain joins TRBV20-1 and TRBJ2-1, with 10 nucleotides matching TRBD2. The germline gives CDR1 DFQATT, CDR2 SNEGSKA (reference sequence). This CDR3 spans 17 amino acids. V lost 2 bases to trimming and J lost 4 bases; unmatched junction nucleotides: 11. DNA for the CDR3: TGCAGTGCTAGACCCCCGAGCGGGGGGGATACATACAATGAGCAGTTCTTC. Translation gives CSARPPSGGDTYNEQFF.

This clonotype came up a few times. The CDR3 protein is CASSLDPMNTEAFF. CDR3 in DNA: TGTGCCAGCAGCTTGGACCCCATGAACACTGAAGCTTTCTTT. V usage is TRBV4-2 and J usage is TRBJ1-1; D is uncertain. This CDR3 spans 14 amino acids. Per germline, CDR1 LGHNA and CDR2 YNFKEQ. Trimming removed 5 bases from V and 0 bases from J, with 10 bases in between.

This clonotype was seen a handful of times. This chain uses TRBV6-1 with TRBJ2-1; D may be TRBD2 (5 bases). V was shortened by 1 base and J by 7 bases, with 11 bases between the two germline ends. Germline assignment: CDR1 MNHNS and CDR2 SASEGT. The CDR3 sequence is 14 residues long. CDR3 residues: CASSEVGGRNEQFF. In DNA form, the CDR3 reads TGTGCCAGCAGTGAAGTAGGAGGTCGTAATGAGCAGTTCTTC.

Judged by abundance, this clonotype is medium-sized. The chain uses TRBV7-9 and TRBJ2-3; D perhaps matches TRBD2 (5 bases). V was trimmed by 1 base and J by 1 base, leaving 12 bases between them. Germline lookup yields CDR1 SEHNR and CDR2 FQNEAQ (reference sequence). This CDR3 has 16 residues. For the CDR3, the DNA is TGTGCCAGCAGCTTAGTTATGGAGGCTGGCACAGATACGCAGTATTTT. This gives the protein CASSLVMEAGTDTQYF.

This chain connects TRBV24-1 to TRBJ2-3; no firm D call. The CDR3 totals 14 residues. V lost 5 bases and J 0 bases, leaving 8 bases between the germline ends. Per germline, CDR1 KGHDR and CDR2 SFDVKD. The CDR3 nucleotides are TGTGCCACCAGTGCCCCCTCTAGCACAGATACGCAGTATTTT. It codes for CATSAPSSTDTQYF.